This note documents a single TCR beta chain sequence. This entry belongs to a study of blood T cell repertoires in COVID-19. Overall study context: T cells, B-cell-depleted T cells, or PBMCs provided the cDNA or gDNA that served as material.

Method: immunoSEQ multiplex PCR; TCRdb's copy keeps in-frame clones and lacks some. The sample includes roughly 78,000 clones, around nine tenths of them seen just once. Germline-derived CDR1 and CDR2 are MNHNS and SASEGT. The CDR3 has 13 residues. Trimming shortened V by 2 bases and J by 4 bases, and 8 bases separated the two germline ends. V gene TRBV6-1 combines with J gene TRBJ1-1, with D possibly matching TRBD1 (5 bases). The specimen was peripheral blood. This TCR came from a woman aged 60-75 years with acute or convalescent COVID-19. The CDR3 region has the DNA TGTGCCAGCAGTGAATGGGGGGTCACTGAAGCTTTCTTT. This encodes CASSEWGVTEAFF.